A single sample is the source of the 14 T cell receptor beta chains below, sequenced in a study of early T cells in non-severe SARS-CoV-2 infection. From the 5' RACE reads, TCRdb called clonotypes with MiXCR, one entry per CDR3 protein. Of approximately 97,000 distinct CDR3 sequences in the sample, 9.5% to 12% were seen once. Sequenced material: whole blood, taken at baseline. The receptors were sampled from an adult who was a healthcare worker with PCR-confirmed SARS-CoV-2 infection or an uninfected control (not recorded which).

This clonotype has a handful of counts. V is TRBV20-1 and J is TRBJ2-7, with a weak D call TRBD1 (5 bases). CDR3 length: 14 amino acids. V lost 1 base to trimming and J lost 4 bases, with 14 bases between them. CDR1 is DFQATT, CDR2 SNEGSKA, per germline (reference sequence). The CDR3 is CSARVLGPTYEQYF. CDR3 DNA: TGCAGTGCTAGAGTCCTGGGGCCGACGTACGAGCAGTACTTC.

V is TRBV5-1 and J is TRBJ1-4, with 8 bases that match TRBD1. The CDR3 totals 15 residues. With 1 base clipped from V and 5 bases from J, the junction kept 4 bases outside the gene matches. Per germline, CDR1 SGHRS and CDR2 YFSETQ. This chain's CDR3 is CASSLMGQENEKLFF. CDR3 coding DNA: TGCGCCAGCAGCTTGATGGGACAGGAGAATGAAAAACTGTTTTTT.

The table lists this clonotype with a count of one. This may be a read error: a much more frequent sequence differs by one nucleotide. The chain couples TRBV30 to TRBJ1-2, with D possibly TRBD1 on 5 matching bases. Germline V CDR1 and CDR2: GTSNPN, SVGIG (reference sequence). This CDR3 comprises 13 residues. V lost 7 bases and J 4 bases, leaving 16 bases between the germline ends. The CDR3 nucleotides read TGTGCCTCGGGACTGCTCGAGAGCTATGGCTACACCTTC. This encodes CASGLLESYGYTF.

CDR3 loop: CAISGLLGDEQFF. The CDR3 DNA reads as TGTGCCATCAGTGGGCTACTAGGTGATGAGCAGTTCTTC. This chain connects TRBV10-3 to TRBJ2-1; D is perhaps TRBD2 (5 bases). V lost 4 bases and J lost 8, with 12 bases in between. This CDR3 contains 13 residues. Germline V gives CDR1 ENHRY, CDR2 SYGVKD.

This clonotype was counted many times. The gene calls are TRBV4-3 and TRBJ1-2; 7 bases agree with TRBD1. The CDR3 totals 14 residues. With V trimmed by 1 base and J by 7 bases, 6 bases remained unmatched. Germline lookup yields CDR1 LGHNA and CDR2 YSLEER. The CDR3 sequence is CASSQAQGVVGYTF. The CDR3, as DNA: TGCGCCAGCAGCCAAGCTCAGGGGGTGGTTGGCTACACCTTC.

This clonotype was counted between two and nine times. The V gene is TRBV7-9, the J gene TRBJ2-1; D remains unclear. There are 14 residues in the CDR3. V was trimmed by 0 bases and J by 4 bases, leaving 7 bases between them. The germline CDR1 and CDR2 sequences are SEHNR and FQNEAQ (reference sequence). This CDR3 is CASSLATEYNEQFF. DNA for the CDR3: TGTGCCAGCAGCTTAGCTACAGAATACAATGAGCAGTTCTTC.

This clonotype was found many times. The rearrangement links TRBV6-2 or TRBV6-3 to TRBJ2-7; 11 bases line up with TRBD2. Per the germline V gene, CDR1 is MNHEY and CDR2 is SVGEGT. The CDR3 consists of 17 residues. V shed 2 bases, J shed 2 bases, and the junction held 8 bases outside the gene matches. The CDR3 region is CASSYVTSGGDAYEQYF. CDR3 DNA: TGTGCCAGCAGTTACGTTACTAGCGGGGGTGACGCCTACGAGCAGTACTTC.

This clonotype has more than one count but fewer than ten. The rearrangement joins TRBV6-6 to TRBJ1-4; perhaps TRBD1 as D (6 bases). Trimming removed 10 bases at V and 4 bases at J, with 19 bases between. Germline lookup yields CDR1 MNHNY and CDR2 SVGAGI (reference sequence). The CDR3 contains 15 residues. The CDR3 is CATSSRDNNNEKLFF. CDR3 coding DNA: TGTGCCACCTCGTCCCGGGACAACAATAATGAAAAACTGTTTTTT.

The chain has TRBV29-1 and TRBJ1-1; a weak D match, TRBD1 (5 bases). Germline CDR1 SQVTM, CDR2 ANQGSEA. The length of the CDR3 is 14 residues. Trimming took 4 bases from V and 1 from J, leaving 13 bases between them. The CDR3 DNA follows: TGCAGCGTTGCGGCGGGACGGAGGAACACTGAAGCTTTCTTT. Translation gives CSVAAGRRNTEAFF.

This clonotype was seen a handful of times. The rearrangement joins TRBV11-2 to TRBJ2-3; tentative D call: TRBD2 (7 bases). The germline gives CDR1 SGHAT, CDR2 FQNNGV. CDR3 size: 15 residues. V gave up 2 bases and J gave up 7 bases, with 16 bases separating them. CDR3 region: CASSLTGGIRNTQYF. The CDR3 nucleotides read TGTGCCAGCAGCTTAACGGGGGGCATTAGAAATACGCAGTATTTT.

The rearrangement joins TRBV5-6 to TRBJ2-1; 8 bases are shared with TRBD2. CDR3 length: 16 residues. CDR1 is SGHDT and CDR2 is YYEEEE in the germline V gene. V was pared by 1 base and J by 4 bases, with 7 bases of the junction left unmatched. CDR3 nucleotides: TGTGCCAGCAGCTTGATCCTAGCGGGCGTGTACAATGAGCAGTTCTTC. Its translation is CASSLILAGVYNEQFF. Full variable domain (rest looked up from reference TRBV5-6 and TRBJ2-1): DAGVTQSPTHLIKTRGQQVTLRCSPKSGHDTVSWYQQALGQGPQFIFQYYEEEERQRGNFPDRFSGHQFPNYSSELNVNALLLGDSALYLCASSLILAGVYNEQFFGPGTRLTVL.

Many counts were recorded for this clonotype. V is TRBV7-9 and J is TRBJ1-2; D may be TRBD1 (5 bases). V was cut by 1 base and J by 4 bases, with 16 bases left in between. Germline V CDR1 and CDR2: SEHNR, FQNEAQ (reference sequence). The CDR3 spans 16 residues. Written as DNA, the CDR3 is TGTGCCAGCAGCTTAGGTCGGTCCCTCGGGGCCTATGGCTACACCTTC. Its protein is CASSLGRSLGAYGYTF.

The genes are TRBV5-1 and TRBJ1-4; 9 positions agree with TRBD1. This CDR3 comprises 15 residues. V lost 5 bases and J lost 3; bases outside the gene matches: 5. CDR1 and CDR2 from the germline V gene are SGHRS and YFSETQ. This CDR3 is CASREQGAANEKLFF. Written as DNA, the CDR3 is TGCGCCAGCAGGGAACAGGGGGCAGCTAATGAAAAACTGTTTTTT.

This clonotype was seen at least ten times. The V call is TRBV5-4, the J call TRBJ2-3, with D possibly being TRBD2 (6 bases). This CDR3 spans 15 amino acids. V was shortened by 2 bases and J by 4 bases, with 14 bases between the two germline ends. CDR1 SGHNT and CDR2 YYREEE come from the germline V gene (reference sequence). CDR3 coding DNA: TGTGCCAGCAGCTTTAGGTCGGGAGCGTCAGATACGCAGTATTTT. It encodes CASSFRSGASDTQYF. Using reference TRBV5-4 and TRBJ2-3 for the parts outside the CDR3, the full variable domain is ETGVTQSPTHLIKTRGQQVTLRCSSQSGHNTVSWYQQALGQGPQFIFQYYREEENGRGNFPPRFSGLQFPNYSSELNVNALELDDSALYLCASSFRSGASDTQYFGPGTRLTVL.